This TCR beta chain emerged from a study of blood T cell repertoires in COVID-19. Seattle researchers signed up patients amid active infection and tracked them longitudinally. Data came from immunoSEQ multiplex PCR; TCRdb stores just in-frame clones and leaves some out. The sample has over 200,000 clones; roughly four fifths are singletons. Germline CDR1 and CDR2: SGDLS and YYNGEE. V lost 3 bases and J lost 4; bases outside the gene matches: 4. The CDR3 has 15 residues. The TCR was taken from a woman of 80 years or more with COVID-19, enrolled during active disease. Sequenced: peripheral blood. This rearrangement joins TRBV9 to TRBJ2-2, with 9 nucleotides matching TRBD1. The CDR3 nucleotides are TGTGCCAGCAGCGCCGGACAGGGGATCACCGGGGAGCTGTTTTTT. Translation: CASSAGQGITGELFF.